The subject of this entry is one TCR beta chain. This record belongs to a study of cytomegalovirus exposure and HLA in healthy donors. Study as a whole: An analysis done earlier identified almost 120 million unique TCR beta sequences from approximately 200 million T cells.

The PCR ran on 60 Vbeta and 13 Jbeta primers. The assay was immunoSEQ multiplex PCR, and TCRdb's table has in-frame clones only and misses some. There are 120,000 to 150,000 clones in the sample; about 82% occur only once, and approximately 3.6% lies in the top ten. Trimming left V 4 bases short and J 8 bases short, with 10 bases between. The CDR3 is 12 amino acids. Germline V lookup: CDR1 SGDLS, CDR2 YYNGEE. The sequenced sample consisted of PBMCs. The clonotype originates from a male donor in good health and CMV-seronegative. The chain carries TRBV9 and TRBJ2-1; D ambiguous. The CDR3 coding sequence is TGTGCCAGCAGCCCCAGAATGGATGAGCAGTTCTTC. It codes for CASSPRMDEQFF.